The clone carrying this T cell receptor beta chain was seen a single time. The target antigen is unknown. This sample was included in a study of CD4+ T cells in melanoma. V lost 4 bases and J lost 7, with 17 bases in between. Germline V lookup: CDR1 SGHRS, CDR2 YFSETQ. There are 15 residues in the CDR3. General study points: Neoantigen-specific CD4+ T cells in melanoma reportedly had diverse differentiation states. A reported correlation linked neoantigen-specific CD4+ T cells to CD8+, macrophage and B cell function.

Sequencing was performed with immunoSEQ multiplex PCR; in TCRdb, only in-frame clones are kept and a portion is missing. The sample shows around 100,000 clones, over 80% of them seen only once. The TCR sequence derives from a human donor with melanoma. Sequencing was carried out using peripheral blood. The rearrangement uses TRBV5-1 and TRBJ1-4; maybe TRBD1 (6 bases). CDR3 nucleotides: TGCGCCAGCAGCCTAACGGGGGGCAGACGTGAAAAACTGTTTTTT. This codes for CASSLTGGRREKLFF.